Listed here is a single T cell receptor beta chain. No antigen is known for it. No base qualities exist here, and no much larger clone lies one base off it. These data come from a study of T-cell memory formation after mild COVID-19 (dated by TCRdb to about 2021). Background for the entire study: TCR sequence clusters from the two donors were largely donor specific. In two donors, T-cell clones that expanded and contracted after mild COVID-19 were tracked by sequencing TCRalpha and TCRbeta repertoires over time. The cohort comprised two young, previously healthy adult volunteers, one female and one male.

Sequencing was carried out with an Illumina NovaSeq 6000. Using 5'RACE with constant-segment primers, TCRalpha and TCRbeta cDNA libraries were constructed, with sample barcodes and unique molecular identifiers added in the process. Trizol reagent was used to extract RNA from every sample. Amplification of the libraries took two PCR steps, and the second step added a second sample barcode plus Illumina TruSeq adapters. The libraries were sequenced on an Illumina NovaSeq using 2 x 150 bp paired-end reads. Concerning the study's data processing: With migec v1.2.7, reads were demultiplexed and then collapsed into UMI-guided consensus sequences. Using mixcr v2.1.11, the UMI consensuses were aligned to TRA and TRB V and J templates and assembled into clonotypes. Expanded or contracted clonotypes were those called significant by both edgeR and NoisET, with noise models trained on biological replicates. edgeR calls used a false discovery rate-adjusted p below 0.01 and a log2 fold-change threshold of 1. As an exploratory analysis of dynamics, max-normalized trajectories of the 1000 most abundant clonotypes were examined with PCA combined with hierarchical clustering. Separately sequenced CD4+ and CD8+ repertoires were used to assign a CD4 or CD8 phenotype to each responding clone. In-frame beta chains were kept once TCRdb had trimmed the public reads at Q25 with fastp and called clones with MiXCR. Duplicate CDR3 protein sequences are folded into a single record with the most common DNA and genes. The authors' filters were not applied to this entry. For this sample there are more than 75,000 distinct CDR3 sequences; roughly 25% appear just once. In total, the top ten clones hold around 40% of the sample.

Here is what the overall study found, with its caveats: Whether the second-wave clones peaking on day 37 were SARS-CoV-2 specific was not confirmed. Contracting CD4+ clones appeared mostly in the CM and EM memory subsets, whereas CD8+ clones were enriched in EMRA. From day 15 to 85, contracting clones showed balanced CD4/CD8 phenotypes, whereas a second wave of clones that expanded from day 15 to 37 leaned towards CD4+. Only a couple of mild cases were covered in the study, and larger cohorts including severe cases with pre-infection samples were considered necessary. Some responding clones were found in pre-infection memory, which suggests that pre-existing cross-reactive memory T cells took part in the SARS-CoV-2 response.

The germline V gene encodes CDR1 MNHEY and CDR2 SVGAGI. The cysteine opens and the phenylalanine closes a CDR3 of 14 amino acids. Only the CDR3 portion is preserved as DNA: 42 bases, with reading frame beginning at the first base. V loses 2 bases, J loses 2 bases, and the germline ends lie 10 bases apart. Ficoll-Paque density gradient centrifugation was used to isolate PBMCs. The chain is assembled from TRBV6-5 and TRBJ2-7; the D gene cannot be named for sure. The source material was PBMCs or a T cell subset sorted from them (not recorded which). The sequence was obtained from a man younger than 35 who had mild COVID-19 (a few samples of this study predate the infection). The sample titles of this study are shuffled in the database, so cell type and time point are left out; the donor was told from shared clones. In nucleotides, the sequence is TGTGCCAGCAGTTACGGAGTCGGAACCTACGAGCAGTACTTC. Its protein reads: CASSYGVGTYEQYF.